The T cell receptor beta chain described here comes from a study of control samples from healthy donors and cancer patients. This table comes from immunoSEQ multiplex PCR, and its TCRdb copy is limited to in-frame clones, with some not included. This table has around 140,000 clones, 94% appearing once. Germline loops: CDR1 MDHEN, CDR2 SYDVKM. The CDR3 sequence is 13 residues long. Trimming took 1 base from V and 2 from J, leaving 5 bases between them. Comments on this clone: The sample holds other DNA sequences that translate to the same CDR3.

This TCR was recovered from a middle-aged man in good health. V is TRBV28 and J is TRBJ1-2; D is unresolved. Sequences were obtained from blood. This chain's CDR3 is CASSLSRNYGYTF. In nucleotides, the CDR3 is TGTGCCAGCAGTTTATCCAGAAACTATGGCTACACCTTC.